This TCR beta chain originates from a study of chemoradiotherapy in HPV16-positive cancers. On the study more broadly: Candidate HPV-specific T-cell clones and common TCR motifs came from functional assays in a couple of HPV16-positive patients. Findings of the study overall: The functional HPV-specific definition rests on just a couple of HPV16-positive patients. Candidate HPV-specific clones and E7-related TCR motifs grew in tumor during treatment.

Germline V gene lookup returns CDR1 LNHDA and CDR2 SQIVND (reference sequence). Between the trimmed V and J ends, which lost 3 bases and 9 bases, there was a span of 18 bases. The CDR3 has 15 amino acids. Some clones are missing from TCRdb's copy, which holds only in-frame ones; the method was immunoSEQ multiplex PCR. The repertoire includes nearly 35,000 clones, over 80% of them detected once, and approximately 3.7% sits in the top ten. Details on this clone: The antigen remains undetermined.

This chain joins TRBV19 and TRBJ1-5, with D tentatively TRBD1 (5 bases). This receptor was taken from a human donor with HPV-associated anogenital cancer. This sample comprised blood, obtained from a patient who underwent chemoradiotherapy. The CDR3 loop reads CASSIFSGTWRPQHF. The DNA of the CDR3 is TGTGCCAGTAGTATCTTCTCCGGGACTTGGAGGCCCCAGCATTTT.